This T cell receptor beta chain was retrieved from a study of control samples from healthy donors and cancer patients. There are 14 residues in the CDR3. The V gene's germline CDR1 is MNHEY and CDR2 SVGAGI. Trimming shortened V by 10 bases and J by 0 bases, and 12 bases separated the two germline ends. Produced via immunoSEQ multiplex PCR; TCRdb's table is partial and in-frame only. The data show some 200,000 clones, about 95% seen once. The chain recombines TRBV6-5 with TRBJ2-2; no definite D call. The sequence was collected from a man aged 50-59 years in good health. The sample comprised blood. The CDR3 loop reads CATRWFANTGELFF. In DNA, the CDR3 is TGTGCCACCCGGTGGTTCGCGAACACCGGGGAGCTGTTTTTT.